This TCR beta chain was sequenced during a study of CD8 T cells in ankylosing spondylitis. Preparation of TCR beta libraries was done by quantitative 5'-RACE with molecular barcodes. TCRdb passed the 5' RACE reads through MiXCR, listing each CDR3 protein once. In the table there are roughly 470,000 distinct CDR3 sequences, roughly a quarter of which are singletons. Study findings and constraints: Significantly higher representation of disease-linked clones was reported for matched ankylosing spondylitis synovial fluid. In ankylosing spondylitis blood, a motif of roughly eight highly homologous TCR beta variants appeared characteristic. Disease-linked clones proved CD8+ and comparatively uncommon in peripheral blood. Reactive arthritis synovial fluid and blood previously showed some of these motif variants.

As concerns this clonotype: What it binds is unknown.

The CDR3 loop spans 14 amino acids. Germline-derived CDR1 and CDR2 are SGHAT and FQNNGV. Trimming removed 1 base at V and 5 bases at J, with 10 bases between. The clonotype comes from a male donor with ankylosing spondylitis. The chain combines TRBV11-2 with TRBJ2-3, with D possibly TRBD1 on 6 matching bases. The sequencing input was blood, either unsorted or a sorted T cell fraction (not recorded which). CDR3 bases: TGTGCCAGCAGCTTAGGGACAGTAGGAGATACGCAGTATTTT. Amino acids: CASSLGTVGDTQYF.